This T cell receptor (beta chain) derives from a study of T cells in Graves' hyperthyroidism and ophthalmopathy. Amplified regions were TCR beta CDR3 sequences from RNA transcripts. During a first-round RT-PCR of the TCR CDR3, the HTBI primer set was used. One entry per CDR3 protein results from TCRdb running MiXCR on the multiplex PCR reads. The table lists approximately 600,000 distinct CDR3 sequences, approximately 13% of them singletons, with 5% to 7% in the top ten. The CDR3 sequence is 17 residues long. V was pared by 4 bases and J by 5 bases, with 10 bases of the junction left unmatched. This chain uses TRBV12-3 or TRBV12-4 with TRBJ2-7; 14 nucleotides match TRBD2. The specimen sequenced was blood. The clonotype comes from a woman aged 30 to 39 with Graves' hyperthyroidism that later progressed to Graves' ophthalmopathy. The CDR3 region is CASSYRGTSGSVHEQYF. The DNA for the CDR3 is TGTGCCAGCAGTTACCGCGGGACTAGCGGGAGTGTCCACGAGCAGTACTTC.